This record looks at one T cell receptor (beta chain) sequence and its context. The sample holds a few counts of this clonotype. What antigen it recognizes has not been identified. No base quality information exists; no much larger clone differs at one position. Relative to germline, V is 1 base shorter and J is 6 bases shorter, with 15 bases between their ends. The germline V gene encodes CDR1 SEHNR and CDR2 FQNEAQ (reference sequence). Measured from the cysteine to the phenylalanine, the CDR3 is 15 residues long. CDR3 DNA is the only sequence kept; it has 45 bases, read in frame from the first base. This entry belongs to a study of vaccination and CD4 T cells after COVID-19 (dated by TCRdb to between 2021 and 2023). Concerning the study at large: Convalescent patients had a positive SARS-CoV-2 result on nasal swab PCR, and of these patients, some ten had mild disease and one had severe disease. The convalescent cohort included six males and four females, with two Hispanic individuals, seven Caucasians, two Asians and one multiracial person. Two doses of either the Pfizer-BioNTech BNT162b2 vaccine (n=8) or the Moderna mRNA-1273 vaccine (n=2) were administered to participants. Post-COVID blood samples were collected from convalescent patients a median of roughly 100 days after diagnosis, with a range of roughly 35 to 180 days. Post-vaccine blood samples were taken a median of about 70 days after the second vaccine dose, with a range of 14 to 241 days. The cultures were stimulated with overlapping spike peptide pools from SARS-CoV-2 and from the common cold coronaviruses HCoV-NL63, HCoV-OC43 and HCoV-229E. As controls, cultures received a CEFX viral epitope pool (the positive control), an HIV-1 Nef peptide pool (the negative control), or no peptide at all. In over 8 COVID-19 convalescent patients and a few infection-naive healthy vaccine recipients, researchers compared the spike-specific CD4+ TCR repertoire from before mRNA vaccination with the repertoire from after. Study-level results and caveats: An increase in the median number of SARS-CoV-2-reactive clonotypes from approximately 23 after infection to some 40 after vaccination was observed, but the change was not found to be significant. Nearly all vaccine-specific clones in convalescent patients (304 of 307) were mono-reactive for SARS-CoV-2 spike rather than cross-reactive with common cold coronaviruses. Among the post-vaccine SARS-CoV-2-reactive clones in convalescent patients, a median 86.3% showed up only after vaccination, which suggests vaccine-specific priming. Only a relatively small number of convalescent patients were included in the study, and early timepoints following natural infection were not analyzed.

The library came from PCR. DNA from cultured CD4+ T cells underwent TCR sequencing with the Oncomine TCR Beta short-read assay at the Johns Hopkins FTIC core. The QIAamp micro DNA kit was used to extract genomic DNA from the cultured CD4+ T cells. Oncomine TCR Beta libraries made from cultured CD4+ T cells were pooled using unique dual indexes and sequenced on an Illumina iSeq 100. Per the authors' processing: Non-productive sequences were removed, and CDR3s not starting with C, not ending with F or W, or shorter than 7 amino acids were discarded. The MANAFEST web application was used to identify antigen-specific clonotypes by comparing peptide-stimulated wells against reference wells and other culture wells. An FDR below 0.05, an odds ratio above 5, and a productive frequency above 0.1% in at least two of three replicate wells were required for clones to be considered positive. A clonotype counted as cross-reactive if it showed significant expansion both in the SARS-CoV-2 spike wells and in at least one common cold coronavirus spike condition. CDR3 homology was assessed with Levenshtein distances (stringdist) and unrooted phylogenetic trees (ape) in R version 3.6.1. TCRdb applied fastp at Q25 and MiXCR to the public reads, then kept only in-frame beta chains. Duplicate CDR3 protein sequences are folded into a single record with the most common DNA and genes. The V and J calls reflect TCRdb's pipeline rather than the authors' work. The sample has 15,000 to 20,000 distinct CDR3 sequences on record, approximately 67% of them singletons. In total, the top ten clones hold 6% to 8% of the sample.

According to the study, the label for this sample's treatment or condition signals: roughly ten-day PBMC culture with coronavirus spike peptide pools or control peptides (ViraFEST assay). To expand antigen-specific T cells with peptide pools and then pick out the expanded clonotypes through TCR sequencing, the study relied on the ViraFEST assay. The convalescent patients' positive SARS-CoV-2 PCR tests fell between March and December 2020, which was before the Alpha, Beta and Delta variants emerged in the United States. Each well held millions of PBMCs cultured with roughly 10 ug/ml peptide pools in IMDM containing 5% human AB serum and roughly 9 IU/ml IL-2. On days 3 and 7, half of the culture medium was replaced with fresh IL-2-containing medium. After nine to eleven days of culture, CD4+ T cells were isolated by negative selection with the EasySep CD4+ T cell isolation kit. Ficoll-Paque Plus gradient centrifugation was used to isolate PBMCs from whole blood, and the isolated PBMCs were then either used fresh or cryopreserved at -140C. Triplicate wells were generally used for each culture condition.

Sequencing was carried out using CD4+ T cells from blood, cultured in vitro. This TCR came from a human donor who had recovered from COVID-19. The V and J segments used are TRBV7-9 and TRBJ1-1; the D gene is possibly TRBD1, with 5 bases matching. The nucleotide sequence is TGTGCCAGCAGCTTAGTTGCAGGGAATGTAGCTGAAGCTTTCTTT. This gives the protein CASSLVAGNVAEAFF. With the rest looked up from the reference TRBV7-9 and TRBJ1-1 genes rather than sequenced, the full variable domain is DTGVSQNPRHKITKRGQNVTFRCDPISEHNRLYWYRQTLGQGPEFLTYFQNEAQLEKSRLLSDRFSAERPKGSFSTLEIQRTEQGDSAMYLCASSLVAGNVAEAFFGQGTRLTVV.